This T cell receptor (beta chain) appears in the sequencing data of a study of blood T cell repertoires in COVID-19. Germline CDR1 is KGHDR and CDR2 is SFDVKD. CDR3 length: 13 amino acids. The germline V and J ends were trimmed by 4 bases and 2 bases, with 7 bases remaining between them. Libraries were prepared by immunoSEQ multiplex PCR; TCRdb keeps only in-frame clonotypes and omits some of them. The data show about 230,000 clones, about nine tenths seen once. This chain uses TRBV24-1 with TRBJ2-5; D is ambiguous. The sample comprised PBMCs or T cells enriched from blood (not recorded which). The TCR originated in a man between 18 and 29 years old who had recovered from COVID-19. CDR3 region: CATSERHQETQYF. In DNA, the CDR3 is TGTGCCACCAGTGAGCGACATCAAGAGACCCAGTACTTC.